This T cell receptor beta chain was recovered during a study of blood T cell repertoires in COVID-19. At the level of the study: Donors in the United States, Italy and Spain gave samples during acute or convalescent COVID-19. T cells, B-cell-depleted T cells, or PBMCs provided the cDNA or gDNA that served as material.

The method was immunoSEQ multiplex PCR; TCRdb's version includes in-frame clones alone and lacks a portion of them. The sample yields approximately 90,000 clones, about 87% seen once. The CDR3 is 15 residues long. Germline CDR1 WSHSY, CDR2 SAAADI. J was trimmed by 1 base and V by 3 bases; bases with no gene match: 5. This receptor was obtained from a man aged 60 to 75 with acute or convalescent COVID-19. The gene calls are TRBV10-2 and TRBJ1-1, with TRBD1 identical over 7 bases. The source material was peripheral blood. The CDR3 spells CASSDPRTGNTEAFF. CDR3 bases: TGCGCCAGCAGTGACCCCCGGACAGGGAACACTGAAGCTTTCTTT.